Shown below are 21 T cell receptor beta chains from a single sample sequenced in a study of response to subunit inactivated influenza vaccine. MiXCR was run by TCRdb on the RT-PCR reads, yielding one entry per CDR3 protein. The table shows approximately 730,000 distinct CDR3 sequences, with approximately 15% occurring only once. The sample in question was PBMCs from blood, obtained 14 days before vaccination. The receptors were sampled from a man aged 50 to 59 who received an inactivated influenza vaccine.

This clonotype was recorded a few times. The rearrangement links TRBV6-2 or TRBV6-3 to TRBJ1-6, with 7 positions matching TRBD1. This CDR3 comprises 15 residues. The V gene's germline CDR1 is MNHEY and CDR2 SVGEGT. V trimming: 5 bases; J trimming: 7 bases; junction bases outside the gene matches: 8. CDR3 amino acids: CASSKGTVENSPLHF. The DNA of the CDR3 is TGTGCCAGCAGTAAAGGGACAGTCGAAAATTCACCCCTCCACTTT.

This clonotype came up a few times. CDR3 DNA sequence: TGCAGTGCTACTGCCGGGACTCCCGGCTACACCTTC. Residues: CSATAGTPGYTF. The J gene is TRBJ1-2, the V gene TRBV20-1; weak D call: TRBD1 (5 bases). The V end lost 4 bases, the J end lost 8 bases, and 14 bases lay between the germline ends. This CDR3 spans 12 amino acids. CDR1 and CDR2 from the germline V gene are DFQATT and SNEGSKA (reference sequence).

The chain uses TRBV28 and TRBJ1-6; TRBD1 matches 9 bases. The CDR3 sequence is 15 residues long. Per germline, CDR1 MDHEN and CDR2 SYDVKM. The V gene end was trimmed by 2 bases and the J gene end by 7 bases; junction bases not matched to a gene: 3. The CDR3: CASSLTGTGNSPLHF. The CDR3 nucleotides are TGTGCCAGCAGTTTAACTGGGACAGGGAATTCACCCCTCCACTTT.

This clonotype was picked up a small number of times. The chain employs TRBV28 and TRBJ2-1; 11 bases match TRBD2. Germline CDR1 is MDHEN and CDR2 is SYDVKM. This CDR3 contains 17 residues. With V trimmed by 5 bases and J by 6 bases, 12 bases remained unmatched. This CDR3 reads CASSHLPGTSGVNEQFF. The CDR3, as DNA: TGTGCCAGCAGTCACTTACCGGGGACTAGCGGAGTCAATGAGCAGTTCTTC.

V gene TRBV12-3 or TRBV12-4 combines with J gene TRBJ1-1; no definite D call. The ends were cut back, 3 bases at V and 3 bases at J, with 11 bases in the middle. The CDR3 consists of 14 residues. The CDR3, as DNA: TGTGCCAGCAGTTTTGGTTTAAGTGACACTGAAGCTTTCTTT. Its translation is CASSFGLSDTEAFF.

J is TRBJ1-1 and V is TRBV6-2 or TRBV6-3; 7 positions match TRBD1. This CDR3 contains 16 residues. The germline gives CDR1 MNHEY, CDR2 SVGEGT. V lost 0 bases and J lost 1; bases outside the gene matches: 5. The CDR3 DNA reads TGTGCCAGCAGTTACTCGAGGGGGCGGCAGAACACTGAAGCTTTCTTT. As protein: CASSYSRGRQNTEAFF.

This clonotype occurred many times. The chain employs TRBV7-8 and TRBJ1-3, with D unresolved. The CDR3 consists of 13 residues. The V gene's germline CDR1 is SGHVS and CDR2 FQNEAQ. Trimming shortened V by 5 bases and J by 4 bases, and 9 bases separated the two germline ends. CDR3 bases: TGTGCCAGCAGCCCCAGACTGGGAAACACCATATATTTT. Its protein product is CASSPRLGNTIYF.

The chain joins TRBV6-5 to TRBJ2-5; D possibly corresponds to TRBD1 (6 bases). The CDR3 totals 14 residues. V lost 6 bases and J lost 4, with 15 bases in between. Germline V gene sequence: CDR1 MNHEY, CDR2 SVGAGI. CDR3 region: CASSDYRVRETQYF. The CDR3 nucleotides are TGTGCCAGCAGCGATTACAGGGTTCGAGAGACCCAGTACTTC.

This rearrangement joins TRBV11-2 to TRBJ2-3, with D hard to call. This CDR3 region has 14 residues. V was cut by 5 bases and J by 1 base, with 10 bases left in between. CDR1 and CDR2 from the germline V gene are SGHAT and FQNNGV. CDR3 coding DNA: TGTGCCAGCAGCCTATTAGTGGGCACAGATACGCAGTATTTT. Translated: CASSLLVGTDTQYF. Combining the CDR3 with reference TRBV11-2 and TRBJ2-3 gives the whole variable domain EAGVAQSPRYKIIEKRQSVAFWCNPISGHATLYWYQQILGQGPKLLIQFQNNGVVDDSQLPKDRFSAERLKGVDSTLKIQPAKLEDSAVYLCASSLLVGTDTQYFGPGTRLTVL.

This chain connects TRBV7-9 to TRBJ2-3; 7 bases agree with TRBD1. V dropped 3 bases and J dropped 3; count of bases not matched to a gene: 9. Per germline, CDR1 SEHNR and CDR2 FQNEAQ (reference sequence). This CDR3 spans 16 amino acids. CDR3 region: CASSFGRAGGTDTQYF. Written as DNA, the CDR3 is TGTGCCAGCAGCTTCGGTCGGGCAGGGGGTACAGATACGCAGTATTTT.

The chain carries TRBV11-2 and TRBJ2-2; possible D gene TRBD2, 5 bases. Germline CDR1 and CDR2: SGHAT and FQNNGV. The V gene lost 3 bases and the J gene lost 2 bases, with 16 bases spanning the gap. The CDR3 contains 17 residues. The CDR3 loop reads CASSFDMRRLNTGELFF. As DNA, the CDR3 is TGTGCCAGCAGCTTTGATATGAGGAGGCTTAACACCGGGGAGCTGTTTTTT.

The chain is built from TRBV28 and TRBJ1-1, with D possibly matching TRBD1 (5 bases). V lost 5 bases to trimming and J lost 2 bases, with 15 bases between them. Germline V gene lookup returns CDR1 MDHEN and CDR2 SYDVKM. The CDR3 length is 15 residues. The CDR3 spells CASSPAGILNTEAFF. Written as DNA, the CDR3 is TGTGCCAGCAGTCCCGCAGGGATACTTAACACTGAAGCTTTCTTT.

This clonotype was counted a single time. This chain connects TRBV28 to TRBJ2-1; maybe TRBD2 (7 bases). The CDR3 extends over 13 amino acids. Trimming took 9 bases from V and 10 from J, leaving 19 bases between them. Germline-derived CDR1 and CDR2 are MDHEN and SYDVKM. The CDR3: CASGGGAPGEQFF. CDR3 nucleotides: TGTGCCAGTGGGGGGGGGGCCCCCGGGGAGCAGTTCTTC. The full variable domain, rest sourced from reference TRBV28 and TRBJ2-1, is DVKVTQSSRYLVKRTGEKVFLECVQDMDHENMFWYRQDPGLGLRLIYFSYDVKMKEKGDIPEGYSVSREKKERFSLILESASTNQTSMYLCASGGGAPGEQFFGPGTRLTVL.

The rearrangement uses TRBV15 and TRBJ1-5, with 8 bases aligning to TRBD1. V lost 1 base to trimming and J lost 7 bases; unmatched junction nucleotides: 6. CDR1 LNHNV and CDR2 YYDKDF come from the germline V gene (reference sequence). CDR3 length: 15 amino acids. The CDR3 DNA is TGTGCCACCAGCAGAGCCCCAGGACAGGGCCAGCCCCAGCATTTT. This codes for CATSRAPGQGQPQHF.

CDR3 region: CASSLGQGAVGELFF. The CDR3 DNA reads as TGCGCCAGCAGCTTAGGGCAGGGGGCAGTCGGGGAGCTGTTTTTT. V is TRBV5-1 and J is TRBJ2-2, with TRBD1 matching over 8 bases. Germline V gene sequence: CDR1 SGHRS, CDR2 YFSETQ. The CDR3 contains 15 residues. The junction had 7 bases not matched to a gene; V was cut back by 2 bases and J by 7 bases.

In its sample, this clonotype was seen a few times. The V gene is TRBV4-2, the J gene TRBJ2-3; TRBD2 agrees at 13 bases. Trimming cost V 4 bases and J 1 base; bases outside gene matches: 8. The CDR3 consists of 18 residues. Germline V gene lookup returns CDR1 LGHNA and CDR2 YNFKEQ. The CDR3 region has the DNA TGTGCCAGCAGCCGCGGGACTAGCGGGACCGACGGCACAGATACGCAGTATTTT. Its translation: CASSRGTSGTDGTDTQYF.

The gene calls are TRBV4-1 and TRBJ2-3; TRBD2 agrees at 11 bases. V dropped 1 base and J dropped 2; count of bases not matched to a gene: 2. The CDR3 consists of 16 residues. Germline-derived CDR1 and CDR2 are MGHRA and YSYEKL. The CDR3 here is CASSQVGLAATDTQYF. The CDR3 DNA sequence: TGCGCCAGCAGCCAAGTGGGACTAGCGGCCACAGATACGCAGTATTTT.

This clonotype appeared a few times. The chain carries TRBV25-1 and TRBJ2-7; D is perhaps TRBD1 or TRBD2 (6 bases each). Germline CDR1 and CDR2: MGHDK and SYGVNS. The CDR3 has 13 residues. With 2 bases removed from V and 7 bases from J, the gap between germline ends came to 12 bases. In DNA, the CDR3 is TGTGCCAGCAGTGAAGGGGGGCTGGGGGAGCAGTACTTC. Translating gives CASSEGGLGEQYF.

This clonotype was counted between two and nine times. The chain joins TRBV6-5 to TRBJ2-3; D gene ambiguous. CDR1 is MNHEY, CDR2 SVGAGI, per germline. This CDR3 has 15 residues. Trimming shortened V by 3 bases and J by 1 base, and 11 bases separated the two germline ends. CDR3 nucleotides: TGTGCCAGCAGTTATAGGGCCTCAGGCACAGATACGCAGTATTTT. This sequence encodes CASSYRASGTDTQYF.

V and J are TRBV25-1 and TRBJ2-3; TRBD2 matches 7 bases. Per the germline V gene, CDR1 is MGHDK and CDR2 is SYGVNS. The CDR3 is 12 residues long. J gave up 4 bases and V 8 bases, and 3 bases lay outside the gene matches. DNA for the CDR3: TGTGCCAGCGGGGGGGGGGCAGATACGCAGTATTTT. It codes for CASGGGADTQYF.

The rearrangement joins TRBV15 to TRBJ2-1; weak D call: TRBD2 (6 bases). Germline V gene sequence: CDR1 LNHNV, CDR2 YYDKDF (reference sequence). Between the trimmed V and J ends, which lost 2 bases and 0 bases, there was a span of 11 bases. The CDR3 runs 16 residues. CDR3 sequence reads: CATSRHGSGSYNEQFF. CDR3 DNA sequence: TGTGCCACCAGCAGACACGGTAGCGGCTCCTACAATGAGCAGTTCTTC.